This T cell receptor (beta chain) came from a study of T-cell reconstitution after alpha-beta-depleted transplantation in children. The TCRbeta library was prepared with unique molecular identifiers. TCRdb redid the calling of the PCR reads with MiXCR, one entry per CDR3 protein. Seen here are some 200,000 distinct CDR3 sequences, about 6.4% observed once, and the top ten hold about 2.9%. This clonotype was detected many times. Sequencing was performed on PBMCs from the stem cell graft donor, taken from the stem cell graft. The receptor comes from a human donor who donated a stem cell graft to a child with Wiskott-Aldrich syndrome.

CDR3 sequence reads: CASSLRASGGTPTDTQYF. CDR3 nucleotides: TGCGCCAGCAGCTTGAGGGCTAGCGGGGGGACACCCACAGATACGCAGTATTTT. The chain carries TRBV5-1 and TRBJ2-3; TRBD2 agrees at 11 bases. Trimming took 1 base from V and 2 from J; bases not matched to a gene: 9. The germline V gene has CDR1 SGHRS and CDR2 YFSETQ. This CDR3 has 18 residues. The full variable domain, completed using reference TRBV5-1 and TRBJ2-3, is KAGVTQTPRYLIKTRGQQVTLSCSPISGHRSVSWYQQTPGQGLQFLFEYFSETQRNKGNFPGRFSGRQFSNSRSEMNVSTLELGDSALYLCASSLRASGGTPTDTQYFGPGTRLTVL.